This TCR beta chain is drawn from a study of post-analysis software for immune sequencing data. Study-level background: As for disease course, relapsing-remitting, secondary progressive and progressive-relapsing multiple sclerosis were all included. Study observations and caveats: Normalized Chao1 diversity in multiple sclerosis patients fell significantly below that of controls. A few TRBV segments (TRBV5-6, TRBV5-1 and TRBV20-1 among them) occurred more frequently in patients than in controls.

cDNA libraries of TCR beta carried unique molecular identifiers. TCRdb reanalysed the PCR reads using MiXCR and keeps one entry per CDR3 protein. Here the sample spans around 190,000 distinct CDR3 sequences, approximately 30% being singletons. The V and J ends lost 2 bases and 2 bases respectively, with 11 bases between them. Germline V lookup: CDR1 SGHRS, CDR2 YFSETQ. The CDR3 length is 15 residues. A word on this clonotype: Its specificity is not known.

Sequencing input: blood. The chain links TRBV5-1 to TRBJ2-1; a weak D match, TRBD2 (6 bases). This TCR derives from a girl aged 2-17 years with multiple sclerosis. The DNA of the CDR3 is TGCGCCAGCAGCTTCCTAGCGTGGGCCTACAATGAGCAGTTCTTC. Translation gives CASSFLAWAYNEQFF.